These T cell receptor beta chains were read from a single sample in a study of identical twins. TCRdb ran MiXCR on the 5' RACE reads and lists one entry per CDR3 protein. The sample holds about 520,000 distinct CDR3 sequences, under 25% seen once. The data also belong to a second study, concerning T cells expressing NK-cell markers.

The sequenced sample consisted of CD4+ T cells sorted from blood. Receptor source: a woman aged 18-29 years in good health. Each CDR3 is given with its conserved first and last residue. The D gene is left open where the match is weak. Not all rows give a size; the values are once, few, many and, for expanded clones, a class.

TRBV10-3	NA	NA	TRBJ2-7	TGTGCCATCAGTGTTCAGGGCTACGAGCAGTACTTC	CAISVQGYEQYF
TRBV20-1	NA	NA	TRBJ2-7	TGCAGTGCTAGTCCCCCCGGGGTCTCCTACGAGCAGTACTTC	CSASPPGVSYEQYF
TRBV6-4	TRBD1	NA	TRBJ2-7	TGTGCCAGCGTCCGGGACAGGGGGCGCGAGCAGTACTTC	CASVRDRGREQYF
TRBV20-1	NA	few	TRBJ2-2	TGCAGTGCTAGAGATAAGGACACCTACACCGGGGAGCTGTTTTTT	CSARDKDTYTGELFF
TRBV6-5	NA	few	TRBJ2-5	TGTGCCAGCAGTTACAGAGGGACGGGCCAAGAGACCCAGTACTTC	CASSYRGTGQETQYF
TRBV4-3	NA	NA	TRBJ2-1	TGCGCCAGCAGCCAAGACGCAGTTTACAATGAGCAGTTCTTC	CASSQDAVYNEQFF
TRBV10-3	NA	NA	TRBJ2-5	TGTGCCATCAGTGAGTCGCGAAGCAGAAGAGGGGGACGGGACCAAGAGACCCAGTACTTC	CAISESRSRRGGRDQETQYF
TRBV7-9	NA	NA	TRBJ2-1	TGTGCCAGCAGCGCCCTCGGTGGGTCCTACAATGAGCAGTTCTTC	CASSALGGSYNEQFF
TRBV10-3	NA	NA	TRBJ2-7	TGTGCCATCAGTGAGTCTGTGGGGTACTCCTACGAGCAGTACTTC	CAISESVGYSYEQYF
TRBV20-1	TRBD2	few	TRBJ2-7	TGCAGTGCTGGGCGGGCTAGCGGGGCCTACGAGCAGTACTTC	CSAGRASGAYEQYF
TRBV5-1	NA	NA	TRBJ2-1	TGCGCCAGCAGCTCCCACTTCAATGAGCAGTTCTTC	CASSSHFNEQFF
TRBV12-3/TRBV12-4	TRBD1	many	TRBJ1-1	TGTGCCAGCATTATACAGGGGGCTGGCACTGAAGCTTTCTTT	CASIIQGAGTEAFF
TRBV6-2/TRBV6-3	NA	few	TRBJ2-5	TGTGCCAGCAGTTACCCCCGGGACGTAGGCCAAGAGACCCAGTACTTC	CASSYPRDVGQETQYF
TRBV5-1	TRBD1	NA	TRBJ1-1	TGCGCCAGCAAGGAGGGGGCGAACACTGAAGCTTTCTTT	CASKEGANTEAFF
TRBV16	NA	NA	TRBJ1-6	TGTGCCAGCAGCCAATGGTCCGGGAATTCACCCCTCCACTTT	CASSQWSGNSPLHF
TRBV2	NA	NA	TRBJ1-1	TGTGCCAGCACGGTGATGAACACTGAAGCTTTCTTT	CASTVMNTEAFF
TRBV10-3	TRBD2	few	TRBJ2-1	TGTGCCATCAGTGACCTTAGCGGGGTCGGCTCCTACAATGAGCAGTTCTTC	CAISDLSGVGSYNEQFF
TRBV5-1	NA	few	TRBJ1-5	TGCGCCAGCAGCGGGGGCGCCGGGTGGCCCCAGCATTTT	CASSGGAGWPQHF
TRBV10-1	TRBD1	NA	TRBJ2-7	TGCGCCAGCAGTGAATTAGGCGGGGACAGGGTTCACGAGCAGTACTTC	CASSELGGDRVHEQYF
TRBV5-6	NA	many	TRBJ2-4	TGTGCCAGCAGCGGGGTAGATATGGCGCACCCAAACATTCAGTACTTC	CASSGVDMAHPNIQYF
TRBV9	NA	NA	TRBJ2-1	TGTGCCAGCAGCGCCGGGACTCGCTCCTACAATGAGCAGTTCTTC	CASSAGTRSYNEQFF
TRBV12-3/TRBV12-4	TRBD1	NA	TRBJ2-7	TGTGCCAGCAGTCGGACAGGGACGGACGAGCAGTACTTC	CASSRTGTDEQYF
TRBV6-5	NA	NA	TRBJ2-6	TGTGCCAGCAGTTCTACCGGACGGTACTCTGGGGCCAACGTCCTGACTTTC	CASSSTGRYSGANVLTF
TRBV5-1	NA	NA	TRBJ1-2	TGCGCCAGCAGCCCGACAGAAAGGGGATATGGCTACACCTTC	CASSPTERGYGYTF
TRBV5-1	NA	NA	TRBJ2-1	TGCGCCAGCAGCCACAAAAACTTCGACAGGCCACAGACCTACAATGAGCAGTTCTTC	CASSHKNFDRPQTYNEQFF
TRBV11-2	NA	NA	TRBJ2-7	TGTGCCAGCAGCCCATTTCGATCAGACGAGCAGTACTTC	CASSPFRSDEQYF
TRBV7-9	NA	NA	TRBJ2-5	TGTGCCAGCAGCCCCGGCAGGAGCGGGTCTCTTCAAGAGACCCAGTACTTC	CASSPGRSGSLQETQYF
TRBV7-3	NA	NA	TRBJ2-5	TGTGCCAGCAGCTTAATGGTCGGGGAGACCCAGTACTTC	CASSLMVGETQYF
TRBV3-1	TRBD2	few	TRBJ2-1	TGTGCCAGCAGCCAAAGACTAGGCGGGAGCTCCTACAATGAGCAGTTCTTC	CASSQRLGGSSYNEQFF
TRBV6-5	TRBD2	NA	TRBJ2-4	TGTGCCAGCAGTTCCTCTAGCGGGGGGGCGCGGGTAGCCAAAAACATTCAGTACTTC	CASSSSSGGARVAKNIQYF
TRBV6-6	NA	few	TRBJ2-7	TGTGCCAGCAGTTTTTCCGAGGGATACGAGCAGTACTTC	CASSFSEGYEQYF
TRBV12-3/TRBV12-4	NA	NA	TRBJ2-6	TGTGCCAGCAGTCAGGGACCGGCCGGGGCCAACGTCCTGACTTTC	CASSQGPAGANVLTF
TRBV7-2	NA	NA	TRBJ2-7	TGTGCCAGCAGCCCCTACAGGGCGCCCCGGGGGCACGAGCAGTACTTC	CASSPYRAPRGHEQYF
TRBV24-1	NA	NA	TRBJ2-3	TGTGCCACCAGTGATCCGAATGCCCCAAGCACAGATACGCAGTATTTT	CATSDPNAPSTDTQYF
TRBV10-3	NA	few	TRBJ2-7	TGTGCCATCAGTGAGTCAAGCCCTTCCTACGAGCAGTACTTC	CAISESSPSYEQYF
TRBV10-3	TRBD1	many	TRBJ2-2	TGTGCCATCAGCGACAGGGGGGGCATCGGGGAGCTGTTTTTT	CAISDRGGIGELFF
TRBV4-3	TRBD2	NA	TRBJ2-5	TGCGCCAGCAGCCACGCCTCTAGCGGGAAAGAGACCCAGTACTTC	CASSHASSGKETQYF
TRBV11-2	NA	NA	TRBJ2-1	TGTGCCAGCAGCTTAGGTGGGACGGACAATGAGCAGTTCTTC	CASSLGGTDNEQFF
TRBV25-1	TRBD1	NA	TRBJ2-7	TGTGCCAGCAGTGACTGGGACAGGGGCGAGCAGTACTTC	CASSDWDRGEQYF
TRBV20-1	NA	few	TRBJ2-7	TGCAGTGCTAGAGACCAGGGGACCTACGAGCAGTACTTC	CSARDQGTYEQYF
TRBV4-3	NA	NA	TRBJ2-7	TGCGCCAGCAGCTCCCGGGCCAGAGGGTACGAGCAGTACTTC	CASSSRARGYEQYF
TRBV29-1	NA	few	TRBJ2-7	TGCAGCGTTGTTAAAACCTCCAAGAGGATCTACGAGCAGTACTTC	CSVVKTSKRIYEQYF
TRBV12-3/TRBV12-4	TRBD2	few	TRBJ2-7	TGTGCCAGCAGTCCCGGGACTAGCGGCCTTGCAAGCCACGAGCAGTACTTC	CASSPGTSGLASHEQYF
TRBV5-1	TRBD2	many	TRBJ2-1	TGCGCCAGCAGCTTGGTCGGGCGGGGGGGTAACAATGAGCAGTTCTTC	CASSLVGRGGNNEQFF
TRBV2	NA	NA	TRBJ2-5	TGTGCCAGCAACGTCGCGGTCGGAGAGACCCAGTACTTC	CASNVAVGETQYF
TRBV15	TRBD1	few	TRBJ1-2	TGTGCCACCACCCATCCGGGACAGGGCCACTATGGCTACACCTTC	CATTHPGQGHYGYTF
TRBV11-2	NA	few	TRBJ2-1	TGTGCCAGCAGCCCCCGGCTACACAATGAGCAGTTCTTC	CASSPRLHNEQFF
TRBV12-3/TRBV12-4	TRBD2	few	TRBJ2-2	TGTGCCAGCAGAAGTAGCGGGAGGAACGGGGAGCTGTTTTTT	CASRSSGRNGELFF
TRBV6-1	TRBD1	few	TRBJ2-2	TGTGCCAGCAGGGGACAGGGGTGGACCGGGGAGCTGTTTTTT	CASRGQGWTGELFF
TRBV6-5	NA	few	TRBJ1-4	TGTGCCAGCAGTTACTTTTTAGAGAATGAAAAACTGTTTTTT	CASSYFLENEKLFF